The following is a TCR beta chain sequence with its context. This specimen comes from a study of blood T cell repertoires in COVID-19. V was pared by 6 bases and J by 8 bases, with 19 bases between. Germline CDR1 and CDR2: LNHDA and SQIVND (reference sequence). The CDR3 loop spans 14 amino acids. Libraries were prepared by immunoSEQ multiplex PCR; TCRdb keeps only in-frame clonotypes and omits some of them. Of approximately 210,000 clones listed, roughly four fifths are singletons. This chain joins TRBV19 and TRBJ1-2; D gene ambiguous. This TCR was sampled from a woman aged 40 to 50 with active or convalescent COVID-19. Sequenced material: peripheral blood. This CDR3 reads CASSRTDSLGGYTF. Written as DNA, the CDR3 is TGTGCCAGTAGCAGGACGGACTCCCTCGGAGGCTACACCTTC.